This T cell receptor beta chain was observed in a study of blood T cell repertoires in COVID-19. Study as a whole: Sites in the United States, Italy and Spain provided acute and convalescent COVID-19 samples. Sources were T cells, B-cell-depleted T cells, or PBMCs; the material itself was cDNA or gDNA.

V dropped 5 bases and J dropped 0 bases, with 13 bases sitting between them. Germline-derived CDR1 and CDR2 are SGHVS and FQNEAQ. This CDR3 is built from 15 residues. Libraries were prepared by immunoSEQ multiplex PCR; TCRdb keeps only in-frame clonotypes and omits some of them. The table records 55,000 to 65,000 clones, about 77% of them present only once. This receptor was taken from a human donor in a cohort sampled during active COVID-19. Source material: peripheral blood. J is TRBJ1-1 and V is TRBV7-8; no firm D call. The CDR3 sequence: CASSPSALMNTEAFF. CDR3 sequence (DNA): TGTGCCAGCAGCCCTTCAGCGCTAATGAACACTGAAGCTTTCTTT.